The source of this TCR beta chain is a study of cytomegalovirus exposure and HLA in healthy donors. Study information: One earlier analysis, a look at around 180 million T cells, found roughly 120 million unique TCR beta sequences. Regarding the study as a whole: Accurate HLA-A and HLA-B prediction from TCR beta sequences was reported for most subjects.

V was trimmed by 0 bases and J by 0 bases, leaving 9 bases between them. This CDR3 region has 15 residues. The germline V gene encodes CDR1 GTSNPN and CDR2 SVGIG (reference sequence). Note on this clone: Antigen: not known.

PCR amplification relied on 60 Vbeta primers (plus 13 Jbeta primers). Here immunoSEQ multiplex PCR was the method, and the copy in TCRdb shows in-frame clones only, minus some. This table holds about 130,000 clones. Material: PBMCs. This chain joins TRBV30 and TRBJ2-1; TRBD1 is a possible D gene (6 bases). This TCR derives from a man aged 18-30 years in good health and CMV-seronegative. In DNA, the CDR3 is TGTGCCTGGAGTGTCCCAGGGGCCTCCTACAATGAGCAGTTCTTC. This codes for CAWSVPGASYNEQFF.